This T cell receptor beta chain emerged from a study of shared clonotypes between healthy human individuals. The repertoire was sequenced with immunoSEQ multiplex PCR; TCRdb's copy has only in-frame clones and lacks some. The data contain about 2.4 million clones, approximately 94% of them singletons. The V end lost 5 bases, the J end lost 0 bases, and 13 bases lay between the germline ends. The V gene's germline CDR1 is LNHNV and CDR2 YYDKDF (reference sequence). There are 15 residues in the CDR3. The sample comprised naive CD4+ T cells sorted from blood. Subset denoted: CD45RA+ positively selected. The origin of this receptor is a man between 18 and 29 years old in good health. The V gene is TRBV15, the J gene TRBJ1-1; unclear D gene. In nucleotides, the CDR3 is TGTGCCACCAGCGATAATATGGCGGTGAACACTGAAGCTTTCTTT. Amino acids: CATSDNMAVNTEAFF.